The present T cell receptor beta chain was sequenced within a study of T cells after yellow fever vaccination. Overall study results and limits: Repertoires sorted by FACS could include abundant clonotypes that are contaminants from the bulk population.

The authors made TCR cDNA by 5'RACE template switching, adding a universal primer site and UMIs. One entry per CDR3 protein results from TCRdb running MiXCR on the 5' RACE reads. The sample has about 320,000 distinct CDR3 sequences, around a tenth seen once. Trimming left V 2 bases short and J 0 bases short, with 10 bases between. CDR3 length equals 15 residues. The germline gives CDR1 MNHEY, CDR2 SVGAGI. As for this clonotype: The antigen remains unidentified.

This TCR came from a man in his late teens or twenties who received the YFV17D yellow fever vaccine. This sample comprised CD4+ T cells sorted from PBMCs, obtained 45 days after the yellow fever booster vaccination. The chain carries TRBV6-5 and TRBJ1-2; a weak D match, TRBD1 (6 bases). CDR3 protein: CASSYQGFSNYGYTF. CDR3 sequence (DNA): TGTGCCAGCAGTTACCAGGGGTTTTCTAACTATGGCTACACCTTC.